A single sample is the source of the 31 T cell receptor beta chains below, sequenced in a study of blood T cell repertoires in COVID-19. The method was immunoSEQ multiplex PCR; TCRdb's version includes in-frame clones alone and lacks a portion of them. The table records 70,000 to 100,000 clones, around nine tenths of them present only once. The source material was peripheral blood. The receptors here all came from a woman in her sixties or seventies with acute or convalescent COVID-19.

The chain couples TRBV18 to TRBJ1-1, with 9 bases aligning to TRBD1. The trim removed 4 bases at V and 1 base at J, leaving 4 bases unmatched. Germline V lookup: CDR1 KGHSH, CDR2 LQKENI. The CDR3 extends over 15 amino acids. DNA of the CDR3: TGTGCCAGCTCACGTTCGGGACAGGGGAACACTGAAGCTTTCTTT. Protein: CASSRSGQGNTEAFF.

This chain uses TRBV9 with TRBJ1-1; TRBD1 agrees at 7 bases. The CDR3 has 14 amino acids. Germline V CDR1 and CDR2: SGDLS, YYNGEE. V shed 3 bases and J 1 base; nucleotides not matched to a gene: 3. The CDR3 nucleotides read TGTGCCAGCAGCGCAAACAGGGGGAACACTGAAGCTTTCTTT. It encodes CASSANRGNTEAFF.

The chain employs TRBV12-3 or TRBV12-4 and TRBJ2-7; D not certain. This CDR3 region has 12 residues. V lost 3 bases and J 1 base, leaving 4 bases between the germline ends. CDR3 coding DNA: TGTGCCAGCAGTTTCTTGTCCTACGAGCAGTACTTC. This sequence encodes CASSFLSYEQYF.

The genes are TRBV7-8 and TRBJ2-7; TRBD2 might be the D (6 bases). Germline V gives CDR1 SGHVS, CDR2 FQNEAQ. Trimming took off 3 bases at V and 9 bases at J, with 12 bases between the two ends. This CDR3 region has 12 residues. The CDR3 is CASSLTGEGQYF. For the CDR3, the DNA is TGTGCCAGCAGCTTGACGGGAGAGGGGCAGTACTTC.

The gene calls are TRBV5-1 and TRBJ2-2, with a tentative D call TRBD2 (6 bases). CDR1 and CDR2 (germline): SGHRS, YFSETQ. Trimming cost V 3 bases and J 5 bases, with 26 bases left between them. CDR3 size: 19 residues. In DNA form, the CDR3 reads TGCGCCAGCAGCTGGGGACCGGGAGCCCGTTTGGGACGGACCGGGGAGCTGTTTTTT. This gives the protein CASSWGPGARLGRTGELFF. The full variable domain, with the rest looked up from reference TRBV5-1 and TRBJ2-2, is KAGVTQTPRYLIKTRGQQVTLSCSPISGHRSVSWYQQTPGQGLQFLFEYFSETQRNKGNFPGRFSGRQFSNSRSEMNVSTLELGDSALYLCASSWGPGARLGRTGELFFGEGSRLTVL.

The chain couples TRBV30 to TRBJ2-5; 7 nucleotides line up with TRBD2. J lost 0 bases, V lost 0 bases, and 7 bases had no gene match. This CDR3 spans 16 amino acids. The germline V gene encodes CDR1 GTSNPN and CDR2 SVGIG (reference sequence). The DNA of the CDR3 is TGTGCCTGGAGTGTACCGGGACTAAAGTACCAAGAGACCCAGTACTTC. Amino acid sequence: CAWSVPGLKYQETQYF.

This rearrangement joins TRBV3-1 (or the pseudogene TRBV3-2) to TRBJ2-7, with a weak D call TRBD2 (5 bases). This CDR3 spans 15 amino acids. Trimming stripped 0 bases from V and 0 bases from J, with 9 bases between. Germline-derived CDR1 and CDR2 are LGHDT and YNNKEL (reference sequence). The CDR3 protein is CASSQDLARSYEQYF. For the CDR3, the DNA is TGTGCCAGCAGCCAAGATCTAGCCCGCTCCTACGAGCAGTACTTC.

The chain employs TRBV7-9 and TRBJ1-4; tentatively, D is TRBD1 (6 bases). CDR3 length: 16 amino acids. V was clipped by 4 bases and J by 1 base, with 13 bases between them. Germline CDR1 and CDR2: SEHNR and FQNEAQ (reference sequence). This CDR3 is CASSSVQGRTNEKLFF. CDR3 DNA: TGTGCCAGCAGCTCAGTACAGGGTAGAACTAATGAAAAACTGTTTTTT.

The rearrangement links TRBV3-1 (or the pseudogene TRBV3-2) to TRBJ1-5, with D perhaps matching TRBD1 (5 bases). V lost 1 base and J 9 bases, leaving 7 bases between the germline ends. CDR3 length: 12 residues. Per germline, CDR1 LGHDT and CDR2 YNNKEL (reference sequence). Here the CDR3 reads CASSQAGGPQHF. The CDR3 DNA follows: TGTGCCAGCAGCCAAGCGGGGGGGCCCCAGCATTTT.

Only one count was recorded for this clone. The V and J genes are TRBV5-1 and TRBJ2-2; 10 bases are a match to TRBD2. The CDR3 extends over 16 amino acids. Germline CDR1 and CDR2: SGHRS and YFSETQ. V was clipped by 3 bases and J by 4 bases; unmatched bases: 6. CDR3 DNA: TGCGCCAGCAGCTCTCCGGGACTAGCGCCCACCGGGGAGCTGTTTTTT. It encodes CASSSPGLAPTGELFF. Looking up the rest from reference TRBV5-1 and TRBJ2-2 gives the full variable domain: KAGVTQTPRYLIKTRGQQVTLSCSPISGHRSVSWYQQTPGQGLQFLFEYFSETQRNKGNFPGRFSGRQFSNSRSEMNVSTLELGDSALYLCASSSPGLAPTGELFFGEGSRLTVL.

This clone was recorded only once. DNA of the CDR3: TGTGCCACAAACCACCGCGGGGCCGCCTACGAGCAGTACTTC. It yields the protein CATNHRGAAYEQYF. The chain is built from TRBV30 and TRBJ2-7; D perhaps matches TRBD2 (6 bases). The CDR3 has 14 residues. Trimming shortened V by 8 bases and J by 2 bases, and 19 bases separated the two germline ends. The germline CDR1 and CDR2 sequences are GTSNPN and SVGIG (reference sequence).

V gene TRBV11-3 combines with J gene TRBJ2-3; 13 bases fit TRBD2. There are 16 residues in the CDR3. V lost 5 bases and J lost 5; bases outside the gene matches: 7. Germline assignment: CDR1 SGHNT and CDR2 YENEEA. The CDR3 sequence: CASSKGLAGFVDTQYF. CDR3 nucleotides: TGTGCCAGCAGCAAGGGACTAGCGGGATTTGTAGATACGCAGTATTTT.

The chain is built from TRBV24-1 and TRBJ1-1; no clear D. Trimming shortened V by 4 bases and J by 1 base, and 6 bases separated the two germline ends. Per the germline V gene, CDR1 is KGHDR and CDR2 is SFDVKD. This CDR3 is 13 amino acids long. The CDR3 region is CATSERQNTEAFF. The CDR3 DNA follows: TGTGCCACCAGTGAACGACAGAACACTGAAGCTTTCTTT.

The chain couples TRBV7-3 to TRBJ2-3; 9 bases align to TRBD2. The CDR3 spans 16 residues. With 4 bases clipped from V and 1 base from J, the junction kept 6 bases outside the gene matches. Germline V CDR1 and CDR2: SGHTA, FQGTGA. For the CDR3, the DNA is TGTGCCAGCAGCTCCAAGGCTAGCGGGGGCACAGATACGCAGTATTTT. This gives the protein CASSSKASGGTDTQYF.

The V call is TRBV2, the J call TRBJ1-2, with a weak D call TRBD1 (5 bases). The CDR3 length is 13 residues. The V and J ends lost 3 bases and 0 bases respectively, with 5 bases between them. Germline V gene sequence: CDR1 SNHLY, CDR2 FYNNEI. Here the CDR3 DNA reads TGTGCCAGCAGTGAGACAGCTAACTATGGCTACACCTTC. Protein: CASSETANYGYTF.

The rearrangement uses TRBV7-2 and TRBJ2-5, with TRBD2 as a possible D gene (5 bases). The CDR3 contains 15 residues. The germline gives CDR1 SGHTA, CDR2 FQGNSA. V lost 1 base to trimming and J lost 0 bases, with 9 bases between them. The CDR3 nucleotides are TGTGCCAGCAGCTTAGTACGGGGAAACCAAGAGACCCAGTACTTC. Translating it yields CASSLVRGNQETQYF. Filled out from reference TRBV7-2 and TRBJ2-5, the complete variable domain reads GAGVSQSPSNKVTEKGKDVELRCDPISGHTALYWYRQSLGQGLEFLIYFQGNSAPDKSGLPSDRFSAERTGGSVSTLTIQRTQQEDSAVYLCASSLVRGNQETQYFGPGTRLLVL.

The chain carries TRBV25-1 and TRBJ1-6, with a possible D match to TRBD1 (6 bases). V was trimmed by 3 bases and J by 5 bases, leaving 11 bases between them. CDR1 is MGHDK, CDR2 SYGVNS, per germline. The CDR3 loop spans 15 amino acids. The CDR3 region has the DNA TGTGCCAGCAGTGAGTGGGGACAAAATAATTCACCCCTCCACTTT. As protein: CASSEWGQNNSPLHF.

This clone was found a few times. The chain links TRBV5-1 to TRBJ2-1; D unclear. V lost 0 bases to trimming and J lost 7 bases, with 5 bases between them. The CDR3 spans 12 residues. CDR1 SGHRS and CDR2 YFSETQ come from the germline V gene. CDR3 coding DNA: TGCGCCAGCAGCTTGGAGCTAAATGAGCAGTTCTTC. Translated: CASSLELNEQFF.

The chain is built from TRBV12-3 or TRBV12-4 and TRBJ2-3; D unclear. Trimming left V 2 bases short and J 0 bases short, with 3 bases between. This CDR3 spans 13 amino acids. CDR3 DNA sequence: TGTGCCAGCAGTTTAACTAGCACAGATACGCAGTATTTT. Translated, it gives CASSLTSTDTQYF.

The V and J genes are TRBV28 and TRBJ2-1, with D perhaps TRBD1 (5 bases). The germline V and J ends were trimmed by 2 bases and 4 bases, with 9 bases remaining between them. Germline CDR1 reads MDHEN; CDR2 reads SYDVKM. The CDR3 runs to 14 residues. The CDR3 DNA is TGTGCCAGCAGTTTAGACAGAGCGTACAATGAGCAGTTCTTC. It codes for CASSLDRAYNEQFF.

The gene calls are TRBV24-1 and TRBJ2-3; no reliable D call. The CDR3 has 12 residues. CDR1 is KGHDR and CDR2 is SFDVKD in the germline V gene. Trimming took off 10 bases at V and 4 bases at J, with 11 bases between the two ends. CDR3 in amino acids: CATSRGSDTQYF. The CDR3 DNA sequence: TGTGCCACGTCTCGCGGTTCAGATACGCAGTATTTT.

The chain is built from TRBV13 and TRBJ1-4; the D gene is possibly TRBD1 (6 bases). Germline CDR1 PRHDT, CDR2 FYEKMQ (reference sequence). CDR3 size: 15 residues. V shed 5 bases and J shed 0 bases, with 10 bases lying between them. The CDR3 here is CASSAGQSTNEKLFF. In DNA form, the CDR3 reads TGTGCCAGCAGCGCCGGACAGTCAACTAATGAAAAACTGTTTTTT.

This chain links TRBV9 with TRBJ2-6; maybe TRBD2 (6 bases). Trimming stripped 4 bases from V and 0 bases from J, with 17 bases between. The CDR3 has 18 residues. Germline V gene sequence: CDR1 SGDLS, CDR2 YYNGEE. The CDR3 here is CASSPQGWEDSGANVLTF. CDR3 sequence (DNA): TGTGCCAGCAGCCCACAAGGTTGGGAGGACTCTGGGGCCAACGTCCTGACTTTC.

The rearrangement uses TRBV2 and TRBJ2-7, with D tentatively TRBD1 (5 bases). Trimming stripped 4 bases from V and 5 bases from J, with 12 bases between. The germline gives CDR1 SNHLY, CDR2 FYNNEI. CDR3 length: 13 residues. This CDR3 is CASSAGRVDEQYF. CDR3 coding DNA: TGTGCCAGCAGTGCGGGCAGGGTTGACGAGCAGTACTTC.

This clone showed up just once. CDR3 nucleotide sequence: TGCGCCAGCAGCTTGGGCGGACAGGGGATCTATGGCTACACCTTC. Encoded protein: CASSLGGQGIYGYTF. The chain is built from TRBV5-1 and TRBJ1-2, with 9 bases fitting TRBD1. Germline CDR1 SGHRS, CDR2 YFSETQ. CDR3 length: 15 residues. Germline trimming cut 0 bases from V and 4 bases from J; bases unmatched to any gene: 4.

The rearrangement links TRBV6-2 or TRBV6-3 to TRBJ1-1, with D tentatively TRBD1 (6 bases). Germline assignment: CDR1 MNHEY and CDR2 SVGEGT. This CDR3 spans 18 amino acids. Trimming removed 5 bases at V and 3 bases at J, with 25 bases between. The CDR3 loop is CASSRPGVELRKDTEAFF. The CDR3 nucleotides read TGTGCCAGCAGTAGGCCAGGGGTAGAACTTCGGAAAGACACTGAAGCTTTCTTT.

This CDR3 is CATSGGQGVNEKLFF. In DNA, the CDR3 is TGTGCCACCAGTGGGGGACAGGGCGTAAATGAAAAACTGTTTTTT. The rearrangement joins TRBV24-1 to TRBJ1-4; 9 bases agree with TRBD1. The J segment lost 5 bases and the V segment lost 5 bases, leaving 5 bases of the junction unmatched. The germline gives CDR1 KGHDR, CDR2 SFDVKD. The CDR3 loop spans 15 amino acids.

This chain uses TRBV5-1 with TRBJ2-1; 7 bases line up with TRBD1. The CDR3 contains 14 residues. Germline values: CDR1 SGHRS, CDR2 YFSETQ. Trimming at V came to 7 bases and at J to 3 bases, leaving 7 bases not matched to a gene. CDR3: CASRPGQSYNEQFF. The CDR3 DNA is TGCGCCAGCCGACCGGGACAGAGCTACAATGAGCAGTTCTTC.

The chain recombines TRBV6-1 with TRBJ1-4; D possibly corresponds to TRBD1 (6 bases). Germline lookup yields CDR1 MNHNS and CDR2 SASEGT. V was trimmed by 1 base and J by 5 bases, leaving 20 bases between them. The CDR3 is 18 amino acids. CDR3: CASSEGLGGGRRNEKLFF. In DNA, the CDR3 is TGTGCCAGCAGTGAAGGGTTGGGAGGGGGAAGGAGGAATGAAAAACTGTTTTTT.

The rearrangement links TRBV19 to TRBJ1-1, with D possibly TRBD1 on 5 matching bases. Germline CDR1 LNHDA, CDR2 SQIVND (reference sequence). Trimming stripped 6 bases from V and 4 bases from J, with 15 bases between. The CDR3 totals 14 residues. The CDR3 DNA reads as TGTGCCAGTAGCCGAGGGGAGGGTGGCACTGAAGCTTTCTTT. It specifies CASSRGEGGTEAFF.

The chain uses TRBV3-1 (or the pseudogene TRBV3-2) and TRBJ2-7; TRBD2 might be the D (6 bases). The CDR3 contains 14 residues. V shed 4 bases and J shed 4 bases, with 14 bases lying between them. Germline-derived CDR1 and CDR2 are LGHDT and YNNKEL (reference sequence). CDR3 region: CASSLRASAYEQYF. The CDR3 DNA reads as TGTGCCAGCAGCCTTAGGGCTAGCGCTTACGAGCAGTACTTC.